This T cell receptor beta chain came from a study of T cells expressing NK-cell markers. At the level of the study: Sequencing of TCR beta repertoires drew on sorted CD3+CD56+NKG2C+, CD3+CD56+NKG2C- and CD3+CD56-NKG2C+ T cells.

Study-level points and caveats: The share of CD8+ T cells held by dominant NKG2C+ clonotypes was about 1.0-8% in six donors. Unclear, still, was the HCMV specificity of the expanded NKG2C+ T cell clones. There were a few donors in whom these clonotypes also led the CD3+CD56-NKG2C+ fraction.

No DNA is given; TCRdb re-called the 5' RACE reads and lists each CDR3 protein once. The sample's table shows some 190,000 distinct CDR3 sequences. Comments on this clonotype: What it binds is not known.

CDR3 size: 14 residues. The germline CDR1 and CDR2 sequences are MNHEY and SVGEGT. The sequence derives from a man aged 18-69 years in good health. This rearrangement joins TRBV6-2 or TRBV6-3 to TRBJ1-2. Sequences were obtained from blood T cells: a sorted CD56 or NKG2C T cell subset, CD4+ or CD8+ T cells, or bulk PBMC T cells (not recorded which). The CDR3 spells CASSIPGLAYGYTF.